This record looks at one TCR beta chain sequence and its context. Germline CDR1 reads LGHNA; CDR2 reads YSLEER. V dropped 1 base and J dropped 1 base, with 16 bases sitting between them. CDR3 size: 17 residues. The method was immunoSEQ multiplex PCR; TCRdb's version includes in-frame clones alone and lacks a portion of them. There are a few hundred thousand clones in the sample; approximately 90% occur only once, and 10% to 13% lies in the top ten. Donors were grouped by their self-reported clinical history. These data originate in a study of blood T cell repertoires in COVID-19. The wider study: COVID-19 samples from acute and convalescent phases originated in the United States, Italy and Spain. T cells, B-cell-depleted T cells, or PBMCs supplied cDNA or gDNA.

The chain couples TRBV4-3 to TRBJ1-1; D not certain. The clonotype was recovered from a man between 18 and 29 years old with acute COVID-19. The sample comprised PBMCs or T cells enriched from blood (not recorded which). CDR3 sequence reads: CASSQGWAPPENTEAFF. The CDR3 nucleotides are TGCGCCAGCAGCCAAGGATGGGCACCTCCAGAGAACACTGAAGCTTTCTTT.